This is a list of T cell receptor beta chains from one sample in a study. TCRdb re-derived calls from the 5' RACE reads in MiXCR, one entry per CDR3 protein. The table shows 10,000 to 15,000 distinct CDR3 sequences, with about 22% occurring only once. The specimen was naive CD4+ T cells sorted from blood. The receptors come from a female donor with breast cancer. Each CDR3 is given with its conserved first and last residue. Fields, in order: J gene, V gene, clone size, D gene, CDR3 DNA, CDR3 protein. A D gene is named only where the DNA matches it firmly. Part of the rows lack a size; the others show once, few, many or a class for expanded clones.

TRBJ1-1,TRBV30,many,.,TGTGCCTGGAGTGCCGGGGGGCACACTGAAGCTTTCTTT,CAWSAGGHTEAFF
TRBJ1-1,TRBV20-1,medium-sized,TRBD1,TGCAGTGCTAGGCAGGGGGGTAGCGGCACTGAAGCTTTCTTT,CSARQGGSGTEAFF
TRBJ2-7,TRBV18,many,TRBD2,TGTGCCAGCTCGTTCTCAGCGGGGGTCTCCTACGAGCAGTACTTC,CASSFSAGVSYEQYF
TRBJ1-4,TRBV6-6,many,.,TGTGCCAGCAGTCCTGACATGGGGGGAACTAATGAAAAACTGTTTTTT,CASSPDMGGTNEKLFF
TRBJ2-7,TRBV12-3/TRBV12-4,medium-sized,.,TGTGCCAGCAGTTTAGCGGGCGACTCCTACGAGCAGTACTTC,CASSLAGDSYEQYF
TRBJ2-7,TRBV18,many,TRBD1,TGTGCCAGCTCACCGGGACAGGGTCTCTACGAGCAGTACTTC,CASSPGQGLYEQYF
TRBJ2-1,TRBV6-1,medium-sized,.,TGTGCCAGCAGTGAAATTCGGCAGTTCTTC,CASSEIRQFF
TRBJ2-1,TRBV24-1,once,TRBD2,TGTGCCACCAGTGATCCGGCTAGCGGAAACAATGAGCAGTTCTTC,CATSDPASGNNEQFF
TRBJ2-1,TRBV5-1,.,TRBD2,TGCGCCAGCAGCTTAACGGGACTAGCGGGAGGGAATGAGCAGTTCTTC,CASSLTGLAGGNEQFF
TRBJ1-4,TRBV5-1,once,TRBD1,TGCGCCAGCAGCTCGGACAGGACCACTAATGAAAAACTGTTTTTT,CASSSDRTTNEKLFF
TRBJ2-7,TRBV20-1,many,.,TGCAGTGCTAGAGGGGCTGGCCCATTCTACGAGCAGTACTTC,CSARGAGPFYEQYF
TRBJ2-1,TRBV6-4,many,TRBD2,TGTGCCAGCAGTGCCTGGACTAGCGGGAGGGTAAATGAGCAGTTCTTC,CASSAWTSGRVNEQFF
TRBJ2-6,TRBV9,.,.,TGTGCCAGCAGCGTATATCTGTCTCGGGCAAACGTCCTGACTTTC,CASSVYLSRANVLTF
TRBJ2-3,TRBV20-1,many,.,TGCAGTGCGGAGGGGGGTGCAGATACGCAGTATTTT,CSAEGGADTQYF
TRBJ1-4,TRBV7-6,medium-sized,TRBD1,TGTGCCAGCAGCTTGGACAGGAACGAAAAACTGTTTTTT,CASSLDRNEKLFF
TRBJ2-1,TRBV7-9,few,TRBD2,TGTGCCAGCAGCTTACGAGGTGGCGGGAGAGGCAACGATGAGCAGTTCTTC,CASSLRGGGRGNDEQFF
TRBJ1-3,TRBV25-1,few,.,TGTGCCAGCAGTGAACACGGGACGGCCTCTGGAAACACCATATATTTT,CASSEHGTASGNTIYF
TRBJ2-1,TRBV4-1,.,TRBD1,TGCGCCAGCAGGAGGACAGGGGGTAATGAGCAGTTCTTC,CASRRTGGNEQFF
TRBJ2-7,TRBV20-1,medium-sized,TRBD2,TGCAGTGCCAGGGGACTAGCGGGACTCTACGAGCAGTACTTC,CSARGLAGLYEQYF
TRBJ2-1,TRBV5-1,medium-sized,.,TGCGCCAGCAGCTCCCAGTTACCGAGCTCCTACAATGAGCAGTTCTTC,CASSSQLPSSYNEQFF
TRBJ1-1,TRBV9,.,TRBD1,TGTGCCAGCAGCCTAGAAGGGGGCGAGGACACTGAAGCTTTCTTT,CASSLEGGEDTEAFF
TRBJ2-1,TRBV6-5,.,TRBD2,TGTGCCAGCAGTTACGGTGGGACTAGCGGGTACAATGAGCAGTTCTTC,CASSYGGTSGYNEQFF
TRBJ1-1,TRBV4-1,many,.,TGCGCCAGCAGCCAACTTCTGACAAGAAGGACTGAAGCTTTCTTT,CASSQLLTRRTEAFF
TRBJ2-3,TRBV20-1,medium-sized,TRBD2,TGCAGTGCTCTACTAGCGGGAGTTTCAACCGCAGATACGCAGTATTTT,CSALLAGVSTADTQYF
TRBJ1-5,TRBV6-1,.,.,TGTGCCAGCAGTGGGCGGGGACGAAGTGACCAGGGCAATCAGCCCCAGCATTTT,CASSGRGRSDQGNQPQHF
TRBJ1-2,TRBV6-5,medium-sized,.,TGTGCCAGCAGTATACAGGGTTTCTATGGCTACACCTTC,CASSIQGFYGYTF
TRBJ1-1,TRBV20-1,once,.,TGCAGTGCTAGAGAGTCTGGTACGGGCACTGGAGCTTTCTTT,CSARESGTGTGAFF
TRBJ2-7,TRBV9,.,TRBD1,TGTGCCAGCAGCGTAGATAGTGGGACAGGGATCTCCGAGCAGTACTTC,CASSVDSGTGISEQYF
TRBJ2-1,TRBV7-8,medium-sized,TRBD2,TGTGCCAGCAGCGTTAGCGGGAGTGTCACCTACAATGAGCAGTTCTTC,CASSVSGSVTYNEQFF
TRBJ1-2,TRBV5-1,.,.,TGCGCCAGCAGCCCCGAGGGGACACCATATGGCTACACCTTC,CASSPEGTPYGYTF
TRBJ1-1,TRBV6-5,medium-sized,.,TGTGCCAGCAGTTACGGGGGGCGAGACACTGAAGCTTTCTTT,CASSYGGRDTEAFF
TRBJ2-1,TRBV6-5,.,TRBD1,TGTGCCAGCGGTTACTCACAGGGGCCCTACAATGAGCAGTTCTTT,CASGYSQGPYNEQFF
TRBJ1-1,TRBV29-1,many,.,TGCAGCGTTGACAGGCTCACTGAAGCTTTCTTT,CSVDRLTEAFF
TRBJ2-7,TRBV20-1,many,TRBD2,TGCAGTGCTGGGACCGGGACTAAGGGTGGCGAGCAGTACTTC,CSAGTGTKGGEQYF
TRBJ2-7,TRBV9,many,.,TGTGCCAGCAGCCCCGCTGGGGCATCCTACGAGCAGTACTTC,CASSPAGASYEQYF
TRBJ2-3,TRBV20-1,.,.,TGCAGTGGCGCCGAAACTAGCACAGATACGCAGTATTTT,CSGAETSTDTQYF
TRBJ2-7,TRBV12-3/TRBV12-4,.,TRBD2,TGTGCCAGCACCCTCTCGGGGGGGCGTTACTACGAGCAGTACTTC,CASTLSGGRYYEQYF
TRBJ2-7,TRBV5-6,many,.,TGTGCCAGCAGCTTCCGACAGACCTACGAGCAGTACTTC,CASSFRQTYEQYF
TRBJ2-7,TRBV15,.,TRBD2,TGTGCCACCAGCAGAGATCGGGCGGGAGAGGGCTACGAGCAGTACTTC,CATSRDRAGEGYEQYF
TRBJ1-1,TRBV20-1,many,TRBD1,TGCAGCGCTCAGGGGGCGGAAGTCGACACTGAAGCTTTCTTT,CSAQGAEVDTEAFF
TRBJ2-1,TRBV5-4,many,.,TGTGCCAGCACCCTGAATAATGAGCAGTTCTTC,CASTLNNEQFF
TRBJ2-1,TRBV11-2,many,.,TGTGCCAGCAGCTTAGAACTAGCAATATACAATGAGCAGTTCTTC,CASSLELAIYNEQFF
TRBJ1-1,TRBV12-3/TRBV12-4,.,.,TGTGCCAGCAGTTTTGGCGGTCTCACTGAAGCTTTCTTT,CASSFGGLTEAFF
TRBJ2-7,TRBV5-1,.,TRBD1,TGCGCCAGCAGCTTCACCGGGACAGCCTACGAGCAGTACTTC,CASSFTGTAYEQYF
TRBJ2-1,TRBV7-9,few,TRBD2,TGTGCCGGCCGTCAGGTAGCGGGAACGGAAGATGGGCAGTTCTTC,CAGRQVAGTEDGQFF
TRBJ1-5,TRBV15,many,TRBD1,TGTGCCACCAGCGGACGGACAGGAGGCAATAGCAATCAGCCCCAGCATTTT,CATSGRTGGNSNQPQHF
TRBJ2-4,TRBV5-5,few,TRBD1,TGTGCCAGCAGCTTGATAGGGGGCGCAGGCATTCAGTACTTC,CASSLIGGAGIQYF
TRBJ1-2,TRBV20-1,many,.,TGCAGTGCTCCAAGGACCTATGGCTACACCTTC,CSAPRTYGYTF
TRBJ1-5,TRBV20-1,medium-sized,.,TGCAGTGCTAGTCTGACTTCGGGGAACCCATATCAGTCCCAGCATTTT,CSASLTSGNPYQSQHF
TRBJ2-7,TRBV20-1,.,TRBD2,TGCAGTGCTAGAGGGGGGGGGTCCTACGAGCAGTACTTC,CSARGGGSYEQYF
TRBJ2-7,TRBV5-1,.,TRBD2,TGCGCCAGCAGCCCAAAAACGGGGGGGCAGAGCTCCTACGAGCAGTACTTC,CASSPKTGGQSSYEQYF